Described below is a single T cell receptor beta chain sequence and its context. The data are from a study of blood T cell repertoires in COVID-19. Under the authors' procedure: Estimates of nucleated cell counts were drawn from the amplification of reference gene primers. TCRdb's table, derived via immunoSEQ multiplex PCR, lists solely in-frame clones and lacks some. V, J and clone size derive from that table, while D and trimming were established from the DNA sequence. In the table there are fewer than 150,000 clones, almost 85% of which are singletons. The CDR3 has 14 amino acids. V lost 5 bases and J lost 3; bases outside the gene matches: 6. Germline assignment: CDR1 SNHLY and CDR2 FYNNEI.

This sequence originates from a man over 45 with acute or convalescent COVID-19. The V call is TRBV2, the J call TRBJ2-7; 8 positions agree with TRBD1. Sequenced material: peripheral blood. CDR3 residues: CASSSGTGFYEQYF. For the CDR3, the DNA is TGTGCCAGCAGTTCTGGGACAGGTTTCTACGAGCAGTACTTC.